This record looks at one T cell receptor (beta chain) sequence and its context. Its target is not known. Isolated RNA was reverse transcribed in full, so expressed TCRB transcripts were sequenced. Several million reads on average were seen across naive, central memory and regulatory T cell samples. TCRdb keeps only in-frame clones here, not all; method: immunoSEQ multiplex PCR. The sample yields 500,000 to 700,000 clones, less than 20% seen once. The data stem from a study of beta chain features in type 1 diabetes. Germline CDR1 is SGHDN and CDR2 is FVKESK. This CDR3 spans 15 amino acids. Trimming took off 1 base at V and 5 bases at J, with 9 bases between the two ends. Broader study findings: In every one of the four CD4+ subsets, TCRB CDR3s were moderately but significantly shorter in Type 1 diabetes patients.

CD4+ naive, central memory, regulatory and stem cell-like memory subsets were isolated by sorting on CD45RO/CCR7/CD25/CD127/CD95/CD27. What was sequenced was naive CD4+ T cells from blood. This receptor was obtained from a man younger than 30 in good health. The rearrangement uses TRBV14 and TRBJ1-6; no clear D. CDR3 DNA: TGTGCCAGCAGCCAAGGTTGGCCGGATAATTCACCCCTCCACTTT. The encoded protein is CASSQGWPDNSPLHF.